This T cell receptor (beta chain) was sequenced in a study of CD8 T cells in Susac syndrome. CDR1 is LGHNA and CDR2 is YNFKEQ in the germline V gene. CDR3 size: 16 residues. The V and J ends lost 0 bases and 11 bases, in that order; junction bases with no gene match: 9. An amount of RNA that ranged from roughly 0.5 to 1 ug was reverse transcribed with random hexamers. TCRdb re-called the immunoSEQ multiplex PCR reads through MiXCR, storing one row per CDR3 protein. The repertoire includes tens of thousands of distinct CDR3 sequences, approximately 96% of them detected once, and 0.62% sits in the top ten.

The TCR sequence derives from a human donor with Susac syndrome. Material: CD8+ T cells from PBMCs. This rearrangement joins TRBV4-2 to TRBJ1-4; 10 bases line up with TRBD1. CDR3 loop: CASSQESRQGARKLFF. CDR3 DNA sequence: TGTGCCAGCAGCCAAGAATCGAGACAGGGGGCGCGGAAACTGTTTTTT.